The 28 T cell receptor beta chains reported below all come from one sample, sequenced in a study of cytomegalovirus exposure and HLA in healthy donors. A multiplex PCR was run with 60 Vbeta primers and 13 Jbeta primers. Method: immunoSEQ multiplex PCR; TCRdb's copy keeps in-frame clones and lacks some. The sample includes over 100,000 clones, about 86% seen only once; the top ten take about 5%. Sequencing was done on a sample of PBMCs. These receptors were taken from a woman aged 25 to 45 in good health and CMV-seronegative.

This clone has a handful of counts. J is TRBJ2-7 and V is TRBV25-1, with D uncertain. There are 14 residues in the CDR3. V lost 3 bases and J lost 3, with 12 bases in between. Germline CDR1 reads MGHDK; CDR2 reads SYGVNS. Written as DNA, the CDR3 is TGTGCCAGCAGTGATAAATCGCAGGTCTACGAGCAGTACTTC. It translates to CASSDKSQVYEQYF.

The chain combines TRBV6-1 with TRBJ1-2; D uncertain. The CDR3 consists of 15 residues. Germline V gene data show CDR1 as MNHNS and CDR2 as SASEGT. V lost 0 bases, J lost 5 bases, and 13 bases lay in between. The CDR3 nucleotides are TGTGCCAGCAGTGAAGCGGGCATTAGCGAGTATGGCTACACCTTC. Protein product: CASSEAGISEYGYTF.

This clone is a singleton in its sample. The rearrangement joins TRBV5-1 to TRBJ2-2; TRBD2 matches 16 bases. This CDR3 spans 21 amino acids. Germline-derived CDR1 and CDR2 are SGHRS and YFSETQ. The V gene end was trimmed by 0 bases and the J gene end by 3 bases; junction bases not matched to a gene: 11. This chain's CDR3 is CASSLARPGLAGGPYTGELFF. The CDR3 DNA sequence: TGCGCCAGCAGCTTGGCACGACCGGGACTAGCGGGAGGGCCGTACACCGGGGAGCTGTTTTTT.

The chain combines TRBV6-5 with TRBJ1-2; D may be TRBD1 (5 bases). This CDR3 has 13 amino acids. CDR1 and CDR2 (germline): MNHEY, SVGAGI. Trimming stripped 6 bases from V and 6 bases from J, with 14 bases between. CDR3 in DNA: TGTGCCAGCAGCTTAGGCGGGGGGGATGGCTACACCTTC. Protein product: CASSLGGGDGYTF.

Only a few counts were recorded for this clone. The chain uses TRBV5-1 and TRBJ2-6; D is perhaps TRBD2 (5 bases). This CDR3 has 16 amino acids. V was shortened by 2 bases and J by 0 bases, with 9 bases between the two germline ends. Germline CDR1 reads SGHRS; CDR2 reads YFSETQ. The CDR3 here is CASSFGLNSGANVLTF. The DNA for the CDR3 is TGCGCCAGCAGCTTTGGACTGAACTCTGGGGCCAACGTCCTGACTTTC.

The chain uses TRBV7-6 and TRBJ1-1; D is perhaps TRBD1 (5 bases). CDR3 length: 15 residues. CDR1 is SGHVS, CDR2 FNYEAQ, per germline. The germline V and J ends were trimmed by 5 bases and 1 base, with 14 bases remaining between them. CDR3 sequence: CASSTPRGRNTEAFF. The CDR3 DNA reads TGTGCCAGCAGCACCCCCCGGGGGAGGAACACTGAAGCTTTCTTT.

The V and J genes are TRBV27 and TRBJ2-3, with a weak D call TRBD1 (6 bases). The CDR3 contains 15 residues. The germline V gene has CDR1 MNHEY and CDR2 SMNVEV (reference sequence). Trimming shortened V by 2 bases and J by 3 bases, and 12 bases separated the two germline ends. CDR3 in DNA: TGTGCCAGCAGTTTAGATACAGGGAGAACAGATACGCAGTATTTT. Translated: CASSLDTGRTDTQYF.

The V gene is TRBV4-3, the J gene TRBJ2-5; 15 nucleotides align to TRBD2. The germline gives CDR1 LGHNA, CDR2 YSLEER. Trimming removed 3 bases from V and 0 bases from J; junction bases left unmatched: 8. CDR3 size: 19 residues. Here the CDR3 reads CASSQGLAGGGQYQETQYF. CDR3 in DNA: TGCGCCAGCAGCCAGGGACTAGCGGGGGGAGGACAGTACCAAGAGACCCAGTACTTC.

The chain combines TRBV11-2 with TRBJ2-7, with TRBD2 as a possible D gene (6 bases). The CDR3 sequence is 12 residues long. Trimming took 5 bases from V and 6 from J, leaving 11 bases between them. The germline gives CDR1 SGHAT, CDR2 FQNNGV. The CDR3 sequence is CASSRNGGEQYF. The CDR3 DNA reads TGTGCCAGCAGCCGAAACGGGGGCGAGCAGTACTTC.

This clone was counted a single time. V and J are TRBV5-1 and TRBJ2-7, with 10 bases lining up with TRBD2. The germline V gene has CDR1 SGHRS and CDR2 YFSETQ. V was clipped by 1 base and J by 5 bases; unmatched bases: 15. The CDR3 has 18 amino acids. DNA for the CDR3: TGCGCCAGCAGCTTGTACGCTAGCGGGAGTTTTAGTGCGGACGAGCAGTACTTC. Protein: CASSLYASGSFSADEQYF.

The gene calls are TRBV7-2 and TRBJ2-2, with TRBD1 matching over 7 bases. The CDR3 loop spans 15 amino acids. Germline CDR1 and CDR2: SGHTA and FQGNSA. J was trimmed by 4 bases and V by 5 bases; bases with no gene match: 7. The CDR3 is CASSPTGISTGELFF. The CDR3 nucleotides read TGTGCCAGCAGCCCGACAGGGATAAGCACCGGGGAGCTGTTTTTT.

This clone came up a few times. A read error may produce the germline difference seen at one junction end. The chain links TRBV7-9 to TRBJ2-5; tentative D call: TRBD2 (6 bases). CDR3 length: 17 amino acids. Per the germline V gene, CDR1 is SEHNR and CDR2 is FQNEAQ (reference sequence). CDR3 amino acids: CSSSLGLGSGSQETQYF. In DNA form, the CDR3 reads TGTTCCAGCAGCTTAGGGTTGGGTAGCGGATCCCAAGAGACCCAGTACTTC.

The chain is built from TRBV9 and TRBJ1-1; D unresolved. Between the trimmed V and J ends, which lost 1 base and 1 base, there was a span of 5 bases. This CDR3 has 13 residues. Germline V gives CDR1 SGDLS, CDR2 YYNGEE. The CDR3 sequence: CASSVLRNTEAFF. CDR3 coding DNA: TGTGCCAGCAGCGTACTACGGAACACTGAAGCTTTCTTT.

CDR3 bases: TGTGCCAGCTCACCGTCAACTAGCGGAGCTCCCCACAATGAGCAGTTCTTC. Translated: CASSPSTSGAPHNEQFF. The gene calls are TRBV18 and TRBJ2-1; 8 bases map to TRBD2. With 3 bases clipped from V and 5 bases from J, the junction kept 12 bases outside the gene matches. This CDR3 contains 17 residues. The germline V gene has CDR1 KGHSH and CDR2 LQKENI.

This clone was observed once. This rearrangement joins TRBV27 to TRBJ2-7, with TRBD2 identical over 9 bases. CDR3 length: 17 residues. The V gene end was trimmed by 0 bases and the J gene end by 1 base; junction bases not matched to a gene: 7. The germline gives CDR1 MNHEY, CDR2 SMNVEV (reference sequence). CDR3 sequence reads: CASSLSPSGADSYEQYF. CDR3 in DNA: TGTGCCAGCAGTTTATCGCCTAGCGGGGCAGATTCCTACGAGCAGTACTTC.

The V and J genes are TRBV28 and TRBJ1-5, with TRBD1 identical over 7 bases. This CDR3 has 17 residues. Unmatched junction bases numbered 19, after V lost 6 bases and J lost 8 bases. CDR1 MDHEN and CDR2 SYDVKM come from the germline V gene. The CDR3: CASRPEGWTGALEPQHF. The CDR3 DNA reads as TGTGCCAGCAGACCGGAGGGTTGGACAGGAGCCCTGGAGCCCCAGCATTTT. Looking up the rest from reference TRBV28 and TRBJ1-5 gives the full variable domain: DVKVTQSSRYLVKRTGEKVFLECVQDMDHENMFWYRQDPGLGLRLIYFSYDVKMKEKGDIPEGYSVSREKKERFSLILESASTNQTSMYLCASRPEGWTGALEPQHFGDGTRLSIL.

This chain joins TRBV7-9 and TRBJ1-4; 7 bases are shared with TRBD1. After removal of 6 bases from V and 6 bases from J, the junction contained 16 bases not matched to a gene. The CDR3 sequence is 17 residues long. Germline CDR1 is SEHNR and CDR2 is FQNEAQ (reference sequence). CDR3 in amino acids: CASRATGARVKDEKLFF. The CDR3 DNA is TGTGCCAGCAGGGCTACAGGGGCGAGGGTCAAAGATGAAAAACTGTTTTTT.

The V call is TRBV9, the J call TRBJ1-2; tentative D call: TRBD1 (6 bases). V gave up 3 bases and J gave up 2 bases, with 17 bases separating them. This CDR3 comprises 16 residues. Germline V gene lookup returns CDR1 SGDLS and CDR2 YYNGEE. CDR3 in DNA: TGTGCCAGCAGCGACCCCGGGGGGGCAGAAAACTATGGCTACACCTTC. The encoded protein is CASSDPGGAENYGYTF.

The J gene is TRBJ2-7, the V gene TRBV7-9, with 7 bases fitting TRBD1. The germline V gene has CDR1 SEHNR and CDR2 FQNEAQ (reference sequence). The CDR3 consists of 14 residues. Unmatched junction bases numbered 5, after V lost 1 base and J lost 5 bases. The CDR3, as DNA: TGTGCCAGCAGCTTAGTTTCCAGGGGGAACGAGCAGTACTTC. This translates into CASSLVSRGNEQYF.

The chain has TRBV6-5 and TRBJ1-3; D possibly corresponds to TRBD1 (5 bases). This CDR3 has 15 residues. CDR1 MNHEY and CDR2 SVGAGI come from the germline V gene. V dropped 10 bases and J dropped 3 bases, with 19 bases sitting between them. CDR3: CATRAPGSRGNTIYF. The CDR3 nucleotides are TGTGCCACCCGGGCCCCAGGGTCTCGTGGAAACACCATATATTTT.

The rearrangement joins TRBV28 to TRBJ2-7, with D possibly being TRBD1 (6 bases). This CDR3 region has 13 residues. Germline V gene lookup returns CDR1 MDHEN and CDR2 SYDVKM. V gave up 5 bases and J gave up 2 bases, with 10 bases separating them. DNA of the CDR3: TGTGCCAGCAGTCTGTACAGGGCCTACGAGCAGTACTTC. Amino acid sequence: CASSLYRAYEQYF.

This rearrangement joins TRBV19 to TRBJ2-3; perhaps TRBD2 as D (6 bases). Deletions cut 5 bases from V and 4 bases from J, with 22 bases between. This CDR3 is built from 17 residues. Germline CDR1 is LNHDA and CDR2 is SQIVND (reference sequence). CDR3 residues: CASSPKTTGGDADTQYF. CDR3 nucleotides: TGTGCCAGTAGTCCAAAAACGACTGGCGGGGATGCAGATACGCAGTATTTT.

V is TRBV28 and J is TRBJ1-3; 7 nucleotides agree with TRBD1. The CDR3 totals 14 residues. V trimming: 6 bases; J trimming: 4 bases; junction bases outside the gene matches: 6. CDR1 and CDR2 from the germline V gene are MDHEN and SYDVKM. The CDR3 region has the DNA TGTGCCAGCAGGTCTACAGGGGCCGGAAACACCATATATTTT. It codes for CASRSTGAGNTIYF. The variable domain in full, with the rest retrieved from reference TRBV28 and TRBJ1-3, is DVKVTQSSRYLVKRTGEKVFLECVQDMDHENMFWYRQDPGLGLRLIYFSYDVKMKEKGDIPEGYSVSREKKERFSLILESASTNQTSMYLCASRSTGAGNTIYFGEGSWLTVV.

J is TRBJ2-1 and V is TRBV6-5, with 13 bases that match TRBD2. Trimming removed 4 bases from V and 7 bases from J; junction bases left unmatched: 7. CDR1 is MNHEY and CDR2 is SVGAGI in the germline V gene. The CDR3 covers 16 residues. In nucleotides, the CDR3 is TGTGCCAGCAGTTTGAGTACTAGCGGGGGGGCAAATGAGCAGTTCTTC. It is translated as CASSLSTSGGANEQFF.

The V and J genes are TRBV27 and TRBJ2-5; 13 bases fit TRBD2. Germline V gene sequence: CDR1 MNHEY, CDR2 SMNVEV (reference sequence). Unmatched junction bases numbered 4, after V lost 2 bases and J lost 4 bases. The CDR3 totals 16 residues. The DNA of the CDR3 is TGTGCCAGCAGTTTAATACTAGCGGGGGGGCTAGAGACCCAGTACTTC. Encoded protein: CASSLILAGGLETQYF.

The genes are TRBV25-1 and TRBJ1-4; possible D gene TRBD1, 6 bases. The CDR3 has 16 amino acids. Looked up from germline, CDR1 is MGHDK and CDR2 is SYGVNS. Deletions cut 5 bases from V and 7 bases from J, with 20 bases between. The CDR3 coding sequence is TGTGCCAGCAGTCACCGCCCCGGGGGGCGCGCTGAAAAACTGTTTTTT. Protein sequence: CASSHRPGGRAEKLFF.

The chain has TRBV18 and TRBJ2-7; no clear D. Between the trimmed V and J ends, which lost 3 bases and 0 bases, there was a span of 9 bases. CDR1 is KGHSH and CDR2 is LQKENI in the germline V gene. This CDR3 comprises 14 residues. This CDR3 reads CASSPLAFSYEQYF. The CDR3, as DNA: TGTGCCAGCTCACCTTTGGCCTTCTCCTACGAGCAGTACTTC.

This chain's CDR3 is CASSPRTGGVGELFF. The CDR3 DNA sequence: TGTGCCAGCAGCCCCCGGACAGGGGGAGTCGGGGAGCTGTTTTTT. The V gene is TRBV13, the J gene TRBJ2-2; 10 bases line up with TRBD1. CDR3 length: 15 amino acids. V lost 5 bases and J lost 7; bases outside the gene matches: 7. Germline loops: CDR1 PRHDT, CDR2 FYEKMQ (reference sequence). The whole variable domain, filled in from reference TRBV13 and TRBJ2-2, reads AAGVIQSPRHLIKEKRETATLKCYPIPRHDTVYWYQQGPGQDPQFLISFYEKMQSDKGSIPDRFSAQQFSDYHSELNMSSLELGDSALYFCASSPRTGGVGELFFGEGSRLTVL.